The 10 T cell receptor beta chains below were found in one sample sequenced in a study of T cell repertoires in aging, cancer and after chemotherapy. A mixed TRB-A/B primer pool amplified rearranged TRB by multiplex touch-down PCR. A single record per CDR3 protein comes from TCRdb applying MiXCR to the multiplex PCR reads. Among about 13,000 distinct CDR3 sequences listed, less than 40% were seen once. Amplification of TCR beta used genomic DNA extracted from peripheral blood. Sequencing input: blood. These receptors came from a human donor in good health. The donor label of this sample is uncertain.

The chain carries TRBV5-6 and TRBJ1-3; tentatively, D is TRBD1 (5 bases). Germline CDR1 is SGHDT and CDR2 is YYEEEE. The CDR3 totals 14 residues. Trimming removed 4 bases at V and 0 bases at J, with 8 bases between. The CDR3 DNA reads as TGTGCCAGCAGCGCAACAGGCTCTGGAAACACCATATATTTT. It translates to CASSATGSGNTIYF.

V is TRBV6-1 and J is TRBJ1-1, with D unclear. Germline V gene sequence: CDR1 MNHNS, CDR2 SASEGT. The V end was cut by 5 bases, the J end by 4 bases, with 8 bases between. The CDR3 has 12 amino acids. The CDR3 DNA sequence: TGTGCCAGCAGTCGGGTCCTCACTGAAGCTTTCTTT. Translated: CASSRVLTEAFF.

This clonotype was counted a few times. This chain joins TRBV6-1 and TRBJ2-3, with 16 positions matching TRBD2. The J segment lost 4 bases and the V segment lost 8 bases, leaving 9 bases of the junction unmatched. The CDR3 has 17 residues. Germline CDR1 is MNHNS and CDR2 is SASEGT. The DNA of the CDR3 is TGTGCCAGCTCTAGTCGGGGACTAGCGGGAGGGCCAGATACGCAGTATTTT. It yields the protein CASSSRGLAGGPDTQYF.

This clonotype was found a few times. The chain is built from TRBV18 and TRBJ1-6; no clear D gene. CDR1 is KGHSH and CDR2 is LQKENI in the germline V gene. Trimming removed 3 bases at V and 7 bases at J, with 4 bases between. The CDR3 consists of 12 residues. This CDR3 reads CASSPPNSPLHF. DNA of the CDR3: TGTGCCAGCTCACCCCCAAATTCACCCCTCCACTTT.

The rearrangement links TRBV12-3 or TRBV12-4 to TRBJ1-1; 7 bases match TRBD1. The junction had 5 bases not matched to a gene; V was cut back by 2 bases and J by 8 bases. The length of the CDR3 is 13 residues. The CDR3 coding sequence is TGTGCCAGCAGTTTACCCGGGACAGTCGAAGCTTTCTTT. Amino acid sequence: CASSLPGTVEAFF.

In its sample, this clonotype was seen a few times. This chain uses TRBV19 with TRBJ1-1, with D hard to call. Germline V gene data show CDR1 as LNHDA and CDR2 as SQIVND (reference sequence). The CDR3 contains 13 residues. The V and J ends lost 3 bases and 8 bases respectively, with 13 bases between them. CDR3 protein: CASSIFRGAEAFF. CDR3 nucleotide sequence: TGTGCCAGTAGTATCTTTCGGGGTGCAGAAGCTTTCTTT.

This CDR3 is CASSPGQVVYQPQHF. Here the CDR3 DNA reads TGTGCCAGTAGCCCGGGACAGGTGGTGTATCAGCCCCAGCATTTT. The gene calls are TRBV19 and TRBJ1-5, with 8 bases identical to TRBD1. CDR1 LNHDA and CDR2 SQIVND come from the germline V gene (reference sequence). Losses at the gene ends were 6 bases for V and 5 bases for J; bases not matched to a gene: 9. The CDR3 loop spans 15 amino acids.

This clonotype was counted only a few times. The rearrangement uses TRBV6-5 and TRBJ2-3; D is possibly TRBD2 (6 bases). Trimming shortened V by 0 bases and J by 3 bases, and 13 bases separated the two germline ends. The length of the CDR3 is 16 residues. CDR1 MNHEY and CDR2 SVGAGI come from the germline V gene. The CDR3 DNA reads TGTGCCAGCAGTTACTCGAAAGGACTAAGGACAGATACGCAGTATTTT. This encodes CASSYSKGLRTDTQYF.

The rearrangement uses TRBV19 and TRBJ2-5; 9 bases agree with TRBD2. Germline V gene data show CDR1 as LNHDA and CDR2 as SQIVND (reference sequence). V was pared by 5 bases and J by 5 bases, with 9 bases of the junction left unmatched. This CDR3 has 15 residues. In DNA form, the CDR3 reads TGTGCCAGTAGTCGGGCCGGACTAGCGAGGGAGACCCAGTACTTC. It yields the protein CASSRAGLARETQYF.

The chain is built from TRBV7-6 and TRBJ2-3; D is ambiguous. CDR1 is SGHVS and CDR2 is FNYEAQ in the germline V gene. Trimming removed 1 base from V and 2 bases from J, with 10 bases in between. The CDR3 runs to 15 residues. This chain's CDR3 is CASSLDASSTDTQYF. The CDR3 DNA reads as TGTGCCAGCAGCTTAGATGCCTCCTCCACAGATACGCAGTATTTT.